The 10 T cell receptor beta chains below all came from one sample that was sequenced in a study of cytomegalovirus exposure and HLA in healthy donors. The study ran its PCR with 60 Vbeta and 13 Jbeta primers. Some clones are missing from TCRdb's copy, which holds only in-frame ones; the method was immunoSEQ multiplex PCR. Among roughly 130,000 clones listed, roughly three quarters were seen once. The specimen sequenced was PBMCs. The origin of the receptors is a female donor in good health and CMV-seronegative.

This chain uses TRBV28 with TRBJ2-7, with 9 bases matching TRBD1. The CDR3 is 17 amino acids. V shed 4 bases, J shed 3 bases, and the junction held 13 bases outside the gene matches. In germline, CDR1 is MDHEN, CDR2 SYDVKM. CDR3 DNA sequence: TGTGCCAGCAGTTCCCCCGCCGGGACAGGGCCGAGCTACGAGCAGTACTTC. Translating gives CASSSPAGTGPSYEQYF.

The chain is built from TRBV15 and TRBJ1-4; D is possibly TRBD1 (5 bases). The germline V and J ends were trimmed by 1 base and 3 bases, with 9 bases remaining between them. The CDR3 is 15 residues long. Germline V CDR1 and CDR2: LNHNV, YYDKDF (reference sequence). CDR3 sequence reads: CATSRARAANEKLFF. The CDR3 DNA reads TGTGCCACCAGCAGAGCCAGGGCCGCTAATGAAAAACTGTTTTTT.

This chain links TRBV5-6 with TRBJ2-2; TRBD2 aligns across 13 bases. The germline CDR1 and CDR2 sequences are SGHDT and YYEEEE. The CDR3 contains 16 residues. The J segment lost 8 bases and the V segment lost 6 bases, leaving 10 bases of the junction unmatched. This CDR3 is CASTTGLAGVSGELFF. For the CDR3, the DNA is TGTGCCAGCACCACAGGACTAGCGGGAGTCAGTGGGGAGCTGTTTTTT.

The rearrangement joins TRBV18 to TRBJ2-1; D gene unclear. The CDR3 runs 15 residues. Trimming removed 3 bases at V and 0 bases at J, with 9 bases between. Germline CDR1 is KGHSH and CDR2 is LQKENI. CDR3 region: CASSPSKVSYNEQFF. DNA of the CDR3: TGTGCCAGCTCACCGAGCAAAGTCTCCTACAATGAGCAGTTCTTC.

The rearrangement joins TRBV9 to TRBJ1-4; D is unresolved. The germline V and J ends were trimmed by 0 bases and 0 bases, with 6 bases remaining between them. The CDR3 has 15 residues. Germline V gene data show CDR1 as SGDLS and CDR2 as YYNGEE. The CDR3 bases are TGTGCCAGCAGCGTAGGCACATCAACTAATGAAAAACTGTTTTTT. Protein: CASSVGTSTNEKLFF. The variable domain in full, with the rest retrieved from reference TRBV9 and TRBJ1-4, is DSGVTQTPKHLITATGQRVTLRCSPRSGDLSVYWYQQSLDQGLQFLIQYYNGEERAKGNILERFSAQQFPDLHSELNLSSLELGDSALYFCASSVGTSTNEKLFFGSGTQLSVL.

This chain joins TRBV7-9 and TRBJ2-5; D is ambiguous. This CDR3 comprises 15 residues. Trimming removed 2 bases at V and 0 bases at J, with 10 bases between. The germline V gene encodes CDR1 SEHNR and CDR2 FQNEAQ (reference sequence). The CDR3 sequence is CASSLRLEYQETQYF. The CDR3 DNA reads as TGTGCCAGCAGCTTACGTCTAGAGTACCAAGAGACCCAGTACTTC.

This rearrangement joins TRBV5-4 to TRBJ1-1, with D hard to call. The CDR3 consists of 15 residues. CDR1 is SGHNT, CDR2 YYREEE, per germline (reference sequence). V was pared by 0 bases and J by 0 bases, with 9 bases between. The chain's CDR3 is CASSLVGGMNTEAFF. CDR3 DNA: TGTGCCAGCAGCTTGGTTGGAGGAATGAACACTGAAGCTTTCTTT. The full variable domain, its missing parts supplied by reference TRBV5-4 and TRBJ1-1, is ETGVTQSPTHLIKTRGQQVTLRCSSQSGHNTVSWYQQALGQGPQFIFQYYREEENGRGNFPPRFSGLQFPNYSSELNVNALELDDSALYLCASSLVGGMNTEAFFGQGTRLTVV.

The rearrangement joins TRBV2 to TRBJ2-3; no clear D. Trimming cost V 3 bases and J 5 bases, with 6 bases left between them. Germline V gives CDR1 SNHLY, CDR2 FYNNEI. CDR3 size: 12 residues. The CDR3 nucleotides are TGTGCCAGCAGTGATATACAAGATACGCAGTATTTT. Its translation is CASSDIQDTQYF.

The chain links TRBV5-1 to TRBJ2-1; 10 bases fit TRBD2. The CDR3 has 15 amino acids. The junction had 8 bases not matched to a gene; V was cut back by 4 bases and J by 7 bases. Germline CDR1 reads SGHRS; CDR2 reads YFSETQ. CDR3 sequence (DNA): TGCGCCAGCAGCCCAATAGCGGGGGGCGGGAATGAGCAGTTCTTC. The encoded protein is CASSPIAGGGNEQFF. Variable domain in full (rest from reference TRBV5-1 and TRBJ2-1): KAGVTQTPRYLIKTRGQQVTLSCSPISGHRSVSWYQQTPGQGLQFLFEYFSETQRNKGNFPGRFSGRQFSNSRSEMNVSTLELGDSALYLCASSPIAGGGNEQFFGPGTRLTVL.

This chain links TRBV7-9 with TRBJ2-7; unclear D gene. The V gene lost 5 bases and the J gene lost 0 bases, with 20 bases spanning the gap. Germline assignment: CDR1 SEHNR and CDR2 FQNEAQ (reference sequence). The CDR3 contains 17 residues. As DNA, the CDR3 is TGTGCCAGCAGCCCCCCGCTGAGAACCCTAAGCTCCTACGAGCAGTACTTC. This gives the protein CASSPPLRTLSSYEQYF.